This is a list of T cell receptor beta chains from one sample in a study of cytomegalovirus exposure and HLA in healthy donors. Here immunoSEQ multiplex PCR was the method, and the copy in TCRdb shows in-frame clones only, minus some. The sample contains about 150,000 clones, about 86% of which appear only once. The sequencing input was PBMCs. The receptor source for this set is a young man in good health and CMV-seropositive. Both conserved end residues are trimmed from each CDR3.

V gene: TRBV9
J gene: TRBJ1-6
CDR3 protein: ASRGGSYNSPLH

V gene: TRBV7-9
J gene: TRBJ1-5
CDR3 protein: ASSLGGGRNQPQH

V gene: TRBV4-2
J gene: TRBJ2-7
CDR3 protein: ASSPRVGSSGSYEQY

V gene: TRBV5-4
J gene: TRBJ2-5
CDR3 protein: ASSLGPLAEETQY

V gene: TRBV2
J gene: TRBJ2-2
CDR3 protein: ASSEAMRANTGELF

V gene: TRBV5-1
J gene: TRBJ2-7
CDR3 protein: ASSSPGLAAYEQY

V gene: TRBV11-2
J gene: TRBJ2-3
CDR3 protein: ASSFLAGGADTQY

V gene: TRBV10-2
J gene: TRBJ2-2
CDR3 protein: ASSDRSGSGRANSNTGELF

V gene: TRBV7-2
J gene: TRBJ2-3
CDR3 protein: ASGTGARTDTQY

V gene: TRBV7-2
J gene: TRBJ2-1
CDR3 protein: ASSLVGTGDPYNEQF

V gene: TRBV27
J gene: TRBJ2-5
CDR3 protein: ASRISGNGQETQY

V gene: TRBV7-3
J gene: TRBJ1-6
CDR3 protein: ASSLTAQDNSPLH

V gene: TRBV12-5
J gene: TRBJ2-5
CDR3 protein: ASAIGNTETQY

V gene: TRBV11-2
J gene: TRBJ1-1
CDR3 protein: ASSSFTGGTEAF

V gene: TRBV6-5
J gene: TRBJ1-2
CDR3 protein: ASNRAGEGRNGYT

V gene: TRBV9
J gene: TRBJ2-1
CDR3 protein: ASSLDSGVYNEQF

V gene: TRBV18
J gene: TRBJ1-2
CDR3 protein: ASSPDRGYGYT

V gene: TRBV5-1
J gene: TRBJ2-7
CDR3 protein: ASSLTAVDEQY

V gene: TRBV19
J gene: TRBJ1-5
CDR3 protein: ASSAGLTQPQH

V gene: TRBV6-6
J gene: TRBJ1-1
CDR3 protein: ASSPTGRNTEAF

V gene: TRBV7-3
J gene: TRBJ2-7
CDR3 protein: ASSLGRLAGGQGSYEQY

V gene: TRBV9
J gene: TRBJ2-7
CDR3 protein: ASSVEAGGTYEQY

V gene: TRBV6-5
J gene: TRBJ1-4
CDR3 protein: ASSPQTGVGKLF

V gene: TRBV13
J gene: TRBJ2-7
CDR3 protein: ASSRTHAGANEQY

V gene: TRBV5-1
J gene: TRBJ2-3
CDR3 protein: ASSFSGSGSTDTQY

V gene: TRBV11-3
J gene: TRBJ2-3
CDR3 protein: ASSLGLVTDTQY

V gene: TRBV29-1
J gene: TRBJ1-2
CDR3 protein: SVALRSNYGYT

V gene: TRBV27
J gene: TRBJ2-5
CDR3 protein: ASSLFGTETQY

V gene: TRBV27
J gene: TRBJ2-7
CDR3 protein: ASSYRQITTSYEQY

V gene: TRBV18
J gene: TRBJ1-4
CDR3 protein: ASSPPSGTNEKLF

V gene: TRBV27
J gene: TRBJ2-7
CDR3 protein: ASSSPGTGPYEQY

V gene: TRBV11-2
J gene: TRBJ1-1
CDR3 protein: ASSPPGWSEAF

V gene: TRBV4-3
J gene: TRBJ1-1
CDR3 protein: ASSQRSDRFDTEAF

V gene: TRBV27
J gene: TRBJ2-7
CDR3 protein: ASSFSGTGYEQY

V gene: TRBV9
J gene: TRBJ1-1
CDR3 protein: ASSATSADTEAF

V gene: TRBV6-5
J gene: TRBJ2-5
CDR3 protein: ASSYSPEGETQY